This TCR beta chain is from a study of blood T cell repertoires in COVID-19. About the research overall: The United States, Italy and Spain provided the acute and convalescent COVID-19 samples. PBMCs, B-cell-depleted T cells, or T cells provided the cDNA or gDNA that made up the material.

The authors' processing: Reference gene primers were amplified, and this amplification served to estimate nucleated cell counts. Here immunoSEQ multiplex PCR was the method, and the copy in TCRdb shows in-frame clones only, minus some. D and trimming come from the DNA, and the V and J calls and clone size come from that table. The sample records about 270,000 clones, about 89% being singletons. The germline CDR1 and CDR2 sequences are WNHNN and SYGVQD (reference sequence). This CDR3 spans 14 amino acids. V gave up 8 bases and J gave up 2 bases, with 13 bases separating them. This receptor was taken from a man aged 40-49 years with active or convalescent COVID-19. The sample taken for sequencing was peripheral blood. The V call is TRBV10-1, the J call TRBJ1-5; a possible D gene is TRBD1 (5 bases). CDR3 DNA sequence: TGCGCCAGCCCCCGGGGGGTCGGCAATCAGCCCCAGCATTTT. Its protein is CASPRGVGNQPQHF.